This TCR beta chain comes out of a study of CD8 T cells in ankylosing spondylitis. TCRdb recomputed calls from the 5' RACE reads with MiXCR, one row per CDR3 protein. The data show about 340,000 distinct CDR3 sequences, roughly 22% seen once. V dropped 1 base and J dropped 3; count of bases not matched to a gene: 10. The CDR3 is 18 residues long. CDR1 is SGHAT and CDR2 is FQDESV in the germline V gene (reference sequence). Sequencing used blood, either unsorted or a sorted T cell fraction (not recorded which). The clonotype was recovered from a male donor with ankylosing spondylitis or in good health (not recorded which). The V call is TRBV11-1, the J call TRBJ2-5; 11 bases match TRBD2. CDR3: CASSLVLTSGGFKETQYF. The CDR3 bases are TGTGCCAGCAGCTTAGTATTAACTAGCGGGGGTTTCAAAGAGACCCAGTACTTC.